This TCR beta chain originates from a study of blood T cell repertoires in COVID-19 (dated by TCRdb to 2019 to 2021). Some background on the complete study: Collaborator samples came from the United States, Italy and Spain and covered acute and convalescent phases of COVID-19. The material from the prospective study consisted of cDNA or gDNA derived from T cells, B-cell-depleted T cells, or PBMCs. The dataset comprised deeply sampled blood TCRbeta repertoires from subjects exposed to, actively infected with, or recovered from COVID-19. The repertoires were released in a freely available public database intended as a resource for research on the immune response to SARS-CoV-2. Samples were obtained from the ongoing ImmuneRACE study (first 160 participants) and from 1,254 subjects provided by 6 global collaborators. A de-identified subject ID, COVID-19 status, age in years and sex were almost always included in the sample metadata. Where HLA class I and class II types were available, the types were taken from metadata supplied by the sample provider, not from assay-based typing. Here is what the overall study found, with its caveats: The amount of clinical and demographic metadata varied by source and participant and was provided uncurated.

The immunoSEQ Assay, a bias-controlled multiplex PCR, was used to amplify TCRbeta CDR3 regions from genomic DNA. In the paper's pipeline: Nucleated cell counts per sample were estimated from amplification of reference gene primers within the assay. To quantify the absolute abundance of each unique TCRbeta CDR3 rearrangement, sequence reads were collapsed and filtered. For each sample, productive Simpson clonality was calculated as the square root of Simpson's diversity index over productive rearrangements. TCRdb took over this immuneACCESS table, retaining in-frame rearrangements with V and J assigned. Such tables are incomplete; in checked studies, under half of the missing clones stem from an unresolved V gene, and the remainder is unexplained. The V and J calls and clone size were taken over from that table, and D and trimming were inferred from the DNA. Recorded for this sample are about 69,000 clones; roughly four fifths of them occurred a single time. The ten biggest clones cover 27% of the sample.

A note on this clone: No cognate antigen has been identified for it. No much larger clonotype is one base removed from it; base qualities were not supplied.

The collaborating institutions used their own protocols to collect whole blood in K2EDTA tubes. Collaborator samples were shipped for TCRbeta analysis as frozen whole blood, isolated PBMCs, or DNA extracted from either sample type. The origin of this receptor is a human donor in a cohort sampled during active COVID-19. Sequencing input: peripheral blood.

The encoded CDR3 is CASSQTENYGYTF. The DNA sequence is TGTGCCAGCAGCCAAACAGAGAACTATGGCTACACCTTC. This sequence uses TRBV14 and TRBJ1-2; no confident D gene assignment can be made. The V end loses 2 bases and the J end loses 2 bases, and a stretch of 6 bases separates them. The CDR3 goes from the cysteine to the phenylalanine over 13 residues. The retained sequence is limited to the CDR3, 39 bases, with the frame set at the first base. CDR1 SGHDN and CDR2 FVKESK are derived from the germline V gene.